This TCR beta chain comes out of a study of early T cells in non-severe SARS-CoV-2 infection. Study-wide results and limits: VDJdb matching favored anti-spike CD8 responses, missing private and CD4 specificities.

Germline CDR1 and CDR2: MDHEN and SYDVKM. Trimming pared 3 bases from V and 4 bases from J, leaving 15 bases between. The CDR3 is made up of 15 amino acids. This clonotype appeared many times. What it recognizes is unknown. Unique molecular identifiers (one per individual cDNA molecule) were attached. Each CDR3 protein gets one entry after TCRdb re-called the 5' RACE reads with MiXCR. The sample records about 23,000 distinct CDR3 sequences, 4.5% being singletons. The chain recombines TRBV28 with TRBJ1-1; tentatively, D is TRBD1 (5 bases). The specimen was whole blood. This sequence was found in an adult who was a healthcare worker with PCR-confirmed SARS-CoV-2 infection or an uninfected control (not recorded which). CDR3 residues: CASSLFRVIGTEAFF. The CDR3 DNA reads as TGTGCCAGCAGTTTGTTCAGGGTTATAGGCACTGAAGCTTTCTTT.